These 23 T cell receptor beta chains were sequenced from one sample in a study of cytomegalovirus exposure and HLA in healthy donors. In the PCR, 60 Vbeta and 13 Jbeta primers were used. The repertoire was sequenced with immunoSEQ multiplex PCR; TCRdb's copy has only in-frame clones and lacks some. The table counts about 130,000 clones; over 1.5% lies in the top ten. The specimen sequenced was PBMCs. All receptors derive from a man aged 18 to 30 in good health and CMV-seronegative.

The CDR3 DNA sequence: TGTGCCAGTAGTATATGGCCACTAGGGAGCACCGGGGAGCTGTTTTTT. Translating it yields CASSIWPLGSTGELFF. The chain combines TRBV19 with TRBJ2-2; TRBD2 is a possible D gene (5 bases). The ends were cut back, 2 bases at V and 4 bases at J, with 14 bases in the middle. In germline, CDR1 is LNHDA, CDR2 SQIVND (reference sequence). This CDR3 has 16 residues.

The chain has TRBV7-3 and TRBJ2-3; D gene unclear. Germline CDR1 reads SGHTA; CDR2 reads FQGTGA. The CDR3 covers 16 residues. V shed 3 bases and J shed 1 base, with 14 bases lying between them. This CDR3 reads CASSLSSGWGTDTQYF. The CDR3 region has the DNA TGTGCCAGCAGCTTGTCTTCCGGGTGGGGCACAGATACGCAGTATTTT.

V usage is TRBV29-1 and J usage is TRBJ2-7; no clear D gene. Germline values: CDR1 SQVTM, CDR2 ANQGSEA. Trimming left V 4 bases short and J 0 bases short, with 10 bases between. The CDR3 spans 13 residues. The CDR3: CSVVRRSSYEQYF. The CDR3 DNA is TGCAGCGTTGTCCGTCGGAGCTCCTACGAGCAGTACTTC.

The V call is TRBV7-9, the J call TRBJ2-3; 9 bases align to TRBD2. J was trimmed by 4 bases and V by 5 bases; bases with no gene match: 13. The CDR3 has 17 residues. Germline V gives CDR1 SEHNR, CDR2 FQNEAQ (reference sequence). CDR3 DNA sequence: TGTGCCAGCAGCCCGCGGGGTAGCGGGAGTTTAGCAGATACGCAGTATTTT. Its translation is CASSPRGSGSLADTQYF.

The chain carries TRBV21-1 and TRBJ2-7; whether TRBD1, the table's D call, matches the DNA was not checked. TRBV21-1 constitutes a pseudogene. There are 14 residues in the CDR3. The CDR3 is CASSKSYRSYEQYF. The CDR3 bases are TGTGCCAGCAGCAAATCGTACAGGAGCTACGAGCAGTACTTC.

This chain links TRBV10-3 with TRBJ2-5; TRBD2 matches at 13 bases. Germline CDR1 ENHRY, CDR2 SYGVKD. The CDR3 is 17 residues long. Unmatched junction bases numbered 9, after V lost 6 bases and J lost 2 bases. CDR3 residues: CAISVSLAGGTQETQYF. DNA of the CDR3: TGTGCCATCAGCGTATCACTAGCGGGAGGGACTCAAGAGACCCAGTACTTC.

This chain links TRBV7-9 with TRBJ2-7; 10 bases map to TRBD2. V trimming: 2 bases; J trimming: 3 bases; junction bases outside the gene matches: 1. In germline, CDR1 is SEHNR, CDR2 FQNEAQ (reference sequence). The CDR3 runs 14 residues. CDR3 nucleotide sequence: TGTGCCAGCAGCTTACTAGCGGGGGACTACGAGCAGTACTTC. Protein sequence: CASSLLAGDYEQYF.

A remark on this clone: Relative to the germline gene, one junction end is altered; a read error may explain this. This chain links TRBV6-5 with TRBJ1-2, with a weak D call TRBD1 (6 bases). CDR3 length equals 14 residues. Germline V gives CDR1 MNHEY, CDR2 SVGAGI. This CDR3 reads CASSLDTRGKGYTF. In DNA, the CDR3 is TGTGCTAGCAGTCTCGACACCAGGGGCAAAGGCTACACCTTC.

The chain recombines TRBV15 with TRBJ2-1, with D possibly TRBD1 on 5 matching bases. The CDR3 consists of 13 residues. V shed 8 bases and J shed 2 bases, with 10 bases lying between them. Germline V gives CDR1 LNHNV, CDR2 YYDKDF (reference sequence). This chain's CDR3 is CATGTGPYNEQFF. CDR3 coding DNA: TGTGCCACCGGCACAGGCCCCTACAATGAGCAGTTCTTC. Full variable domain (missing parts from reference TRBV15 and TRBJ2-1): DAMVIQNPRYQVTQFGKPVTLSCSQTLNHNVMYWYQQKSSQAPKLLFHYYDKDFNNEADTPDNFQSRRPNTSFCFLDIRSPGLGDTAMYLCATGTGPYNEQFFGPGTRLTVL.

The chain has TRBV7-2 and TRBJ2-1, with 12 bases aligning to TRBD1. Trimming at V came to 2 bases and at J to 7 bases, leaving 6 bases not matched to a gene. The germline V gene encodes CDR1 SGHTA and CDR2 FQGNSA. This CDR3 spans 16 amino acids. Written as DNA, the CDR3 is TGTGCCAGCAGCTTACCTGGGACAGGGGGCTGGAATGAGCAGTTCTTC. Amino acids: CASSLPGTGGWNEQFF. The full variable domain, with the rest looked up from reference TRBV7-2 and TRBJ2-1, is GAGVSQSPSNKVTEKGKDVELRCDPISGHTALYWYRQSLGQGLEFLIYFQGNSAPDKSGLPSDRFSAERTGGSVSTLTIQRTQQEDSAVYLCASSLPGTGGWNEQFFGPGTRLTVL.

CDR3 amino acids: CASSLSTHTVNYGYTF. The CDR3 bases are TGTGCCAGCAGCTTATCAACCCATACAGTAAACTATGGCTACACCTTC. The chain carries TRBV7-2 and TRBJ1-2, with unresolved D. Germline loops: CDR1 SGHTA, CDR2 FQGNSA. This CDR3 region has 16 residues. Trimming shortened V by 2 bases and J by 2 bases, and 15 bases separated the two germline ends.

The V and J genes are TRBV9 and TRBJ2-1; possibly TRBD2 for D (6 bases). The CDR3 spans 14 residues. Germline V lookup: CDR1 SGDLS, CDR2 YYNGEE. V was pared by 0 bases and J by 7 bases, with 11 bases between. The CDR3 here is CASSVASGGNEQFF. The CDR3 DNA reads as TGTGCCAGCAGCGTAGCTAGTGGGGGGAATGAGCAGTTCTTC.

The chain carries TRBV7-2 and TRBJ1-5; possible D gene TRBD1, 5 bases. Germline CDR1 is SGHTA and CDR2 is FQGNSA. The length of the CDR3 is 13 residues. V lost 3 bases to trimming and J lost 5 bases, with 8 bases between them. This chain's CDR3 is CASSFGGDQPQHF. The CDR3, as DNA: TGTGCCAGCAGCTTCGGGGGGGATCAGCCCCAGCATTTT.

CDR3 DNA sequence: TGTGCCAGCAGCTTAGGCAGGGCCCTTCCCAGGAACACTGAAGCTTTCTTT. Protein: CASSLGRALPRNTEAFF. The rearrangement links TRBV11-2 to TRBJ1-1, with TRBD1 as a possible D gene (5 bases). The CDR3 consists of 17 residues. Looked up from germline, CDR1 is SGHAT and CDR2 is FQNNGV. Trimming shortened V by 1 base and J by 1 base, and 16 bases separated the two germline ends.

The J gene is TRBJ2-5, the V gene TRBV12-2; TRBD2, the table's D call, lacks a check against the DNA. TRBV12-2 is an annotated pseudogene. CDR3 size: 20 residues. The CDR3 DNA is TGTGCAAGTCGCGTCACCCCAACCCCTGGGCTAGCGGGGGAGAAGTCGACCCAGTACTTC. Its translation: CASRVTPTPGLAGEKSTQYF.

The CDR3 region is CASSQAPGGTEAFF. CDR3 DNA sequence: TGTGCCAGCAGCCAAGCGCCCGGCGGCACTGAAGCTTTCTTT. The chain employs TRBV4-2 and TRBJ1-1, with D unclear. V dropped 1 base and J dropped 4 bases, with 10 bases sitting between them. Germline V gene lookup returns CDR1 LGHNA and CDR2 YNFKEQ. CDR3 length: 14 amino acids.

The rearrangement uses TRBV20-1 and TRBJ2-1; D remains unclear. Per the germline V gene, CDR1 is DFQATT and CDR2 is SNEGSKA (reference sequence). The CDR3 loop spans 10 amino acids. The CDR3 loop is CSASANEQFF. The CDR3 region has the DNA TGCAGCGCAAGCGCAAATGAGCAGTTCTTC.

V is TRBV6-4 and J is TRBJ2-1; 7 bases line up with TRBD2. Germline V gene lookup returns CDR1 MRHNA and CDR2 SNTAGT. The CDR3 spans 15 residues. J gave up 6 bases and V 4 bases, and 9 bases lay outside the gene matches. CDR3 in DNA: TGTGCCAGCAGTGTCGGGGGGAGTCGCGTCAATGAGCAGTTCTTC. Residues: CASSVGGSRVNEQFF.

The rearrangement joins TRBV28 to TRBJ1-1, with unresolved D. V was shortened by 7 bases and J by 0 bases, with 9 bases between the two germline ends. CDR3 length: 13 residues. The germline V gene encodes CDR1 MDHEN and CDR2 SYDVKM. The CDR3 DNA sequence: TGTGCCAGCATTAGCTTCATGAACACTGAAGCTTTCTTT. Its protein is CASISFMNTEAFF.

The V call is TRBV28, the J call TRBJ1-1; D gene uncertain. The CDR3 is 15 residues long. Germline lookup yields CDR1 MDHEN and CDR2 SYDVKM. V gave up 8 bases and J gave up 5 bases, with 21 bases separating them. CDR3 DNA sequence: TGTGCCAGCTATCTTGTTGGCGGCTCGGGAACTGAAGCTTTCTTT. This codes for CASYLVGGSGTEAFF. The whole variable domain, remainder taken from reference TRBV28 and TRBJ1-1, is DVKVTQSSRYLVKRTGEKVFLECVQDMDHENMFWYRQDPGLGLRLIYFSYDVKMKEKGDIPEGYSVSREKKERFSLILESASTNQTSMYLCASYLVGGSGTEAFFGQGTRLTVV.

V usage is TRBV19 and J usage is TRBJ2-7; 8 bases line up with TRBD1. The V gene's germline CDR1 is LNHDA and CDR2 SQIVND (reference sequence). The V gene end was trimmed by 7 bases and the J gene end by 4 bases; junction bases not matched to a gene: 9. The CDR3 length is 14 residues. CDR3 bases: TGTGCCAGTAACACTGGGACAGGACATTACGAGCAGTACTTC. Protein: CASNTGTGHYEQYF.

J is TRBJ2-7 and V is TRBV5-6, with 10 bases fitting TRBD1. After removal of 7 bases from V and 9 bases from J, the junction contained 16 bases not matched to a gene. CDR1 and CDR2 from the germline V gene are SGHDT and YYEEEE. This CDR3 comprises 15 residues. In DNA form, the CDR3 reads TGTGCCAGCGAACTACCGGGACAGGGGAAGTTGGGGCAGTACTTC. Translation gives CASELPGQGKLGQYF.

J is TRBJ1-4 and V is TRBV9; no reliable D call. Between the trimmed V and J ends, which lost 7 bases and 5 bases, there was a span of 15 bases. The CDR3 has 14 residues. The germline CDR1 and CDR2 sequences are SGDLS and YYNGEE. Here the CDR3 DNA reads TGTGCCAGCCGACCCCAGGCAATGAATGAAAAACTGTTTTTT. It yields the protein CASRPQAMNEKLFF.